This T cell receptor beta chain was sequenced in a study of CD8 T cells in ankylosing spondylitis (dated by TCRdb to about 2017). About the investigation overall: To find TCR variants linked to disease, the study profiled T cell receptor beta repertoires in ankylosing spondylitis patients and healthy donors. Peripheral blood was sampled, and synovial fluid was also collected from ankylosing spondylitis patients. In total, the full study cohort was made up of roughly 100 healthy donors and approximately 27 ankylosing spondylitis patients. Here is what the overall study found, with its caveats: Some motif variants were previously reported in synovial fluid and blood of reactive arthritis patients, suggesting common disease-initiation mechanisms. A TCR beta motif of eight highly homologous amino acid variants appeared characteristic of blood from ankylosing spondylitis patients. The disease-linked clones were reported to be significantly enriched in matched synovial fluid samples from ankylosing spondylitis patients. In peripheral blood, the disease-linked clones were found at relatively low frequencies and had a CD8+ phenotype.

There are 14 amino acids in the CDR3, from cysteine to phenylalanine inclusive. Left in the record is the CDR3 DNA by itself, 42 bases read in frame from the first base. The CDR1 and CDR2 encoded by the germline V gene (reference sequence) are LNHNV and YYDKDF. V loses 9 bases of germline sequence and J loses 4 bases, and the interval between the two ends is 17 bases. This clonotype was seen ten or more times. Its recognized antigen is unknown. There are no base qualities to consult, and no much larger clone falls within one base. TCRdb shows the sequencer as Illumina HiSeq 2500. Quantitative 5'-RACE with molecular barcodes was used to prepare TCR beta libraries. The paper's data handling went like this. A new computational method, built on a probabilistic model of VDJ rearrangement, was used to identify disease-linked TCR variants. The public reads were reprocessed in TCRdb via fastp at Q25 and MiXCR, keeping in-frame beta chains. Rows with a matching CDR3 protein are joined into one entry that keeps the most common DNA and genes. These V and J calls are TCRdb output, not the study's own analysis. Present in this sample are under 150,000 distinct CDR3 sequences, roughly 10% of which were seen just once. In total, the top ten clones hold roughly 4.3% of the sample.

The chain was built from TRBV15 and TRBJ2-3, and the D gene may be TRBD2, 6 bases matching. The sample taken for sequencing was blood, either unsorted or a sorted T cell fraction (not recorded which). The receptor was derived from a female donor with ankylosing spondylitis or in good health (not recorded which). The CDR3 reads CATRREAGSDTQYF. The DNA is TGTGCCACACGGAGGGAGGCCGGGTCAGATACGCAGTATTTT.